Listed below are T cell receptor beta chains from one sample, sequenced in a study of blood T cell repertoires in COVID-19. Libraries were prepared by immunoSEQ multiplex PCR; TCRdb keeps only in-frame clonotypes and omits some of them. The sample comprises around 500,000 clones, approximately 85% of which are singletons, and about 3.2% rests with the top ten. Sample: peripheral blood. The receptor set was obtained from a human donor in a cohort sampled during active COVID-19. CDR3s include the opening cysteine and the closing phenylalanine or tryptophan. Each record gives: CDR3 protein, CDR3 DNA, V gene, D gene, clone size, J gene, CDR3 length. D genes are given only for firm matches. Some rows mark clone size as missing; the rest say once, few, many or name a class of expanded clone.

CDR3aa: CSAGATAQYF; CDR3nt: TGCAGTGCTGGGGCAACGGCCCAGTACTTC; v_gene: TRBV20-1; d_gene: .; abundance: .; j_gene: TRBJ2-5; len: 10
CDR3aa: CASSGGVGTGELFF; CDR3nt: TGTGCCAGTAGTGGAGGCGTAGGCACCGGGGAGCTGTTTTTT; v_gene: TRBV19; d_gene: .; abundance: .; j_gene: TRBJ2-2; len: 14
CDR3aa: CASSSSGTGYNEQFF; CDR3nt: TGTGCCAGCAGCTCTAGCGGGACCGGCTACAATGAGCAGTTCTTC; v_gene: TRBV5-6; d_gene: TRBD2; abundance: .; j_gene: TRBJ2-1; len: 15
CDR3aa: CASSLAGVGETQYF; CDR3nt: TGTGCCAGCAGCTTAGCGGGAGTGGGTGAGACCCAGTACTTC; v_gene: TRBV7-3; d_gene: TRBD2; abundance: .; j_gene: TRBJ2-5; len: 14
CDR3aa: CASTSGTGGPYSNQPQHF; CDR3nt: TGTGCCAGCACCTCCGGGACAGGGGGACCTTATAGCAATCAGCCCCAGCATTTT; v_gene: TRBV28; d_gene: TRBD1; abundance: .; j_gene: TRBJ1-5; len: 18
CDR3aa: CASSQTSGSVYEQYF; CDR3nt: TGCGCCAGCAGCCAAACTAGCGGGAGCGTCTACGAGCAGTACTTC; v_gene: TRBV4-1; d_gene: TRBD2; abundance: .; j_gene: TRBJ2-7; len: 15
CDR3aa: CASSERAGGSYNEQFF; CDR3nt: TGTGCCAGCAGTGAAAGGGCGGGGGGCTCCTACAATGAGCAGTTCTTC; v_gene: TRBV2; d_gene: TRBD2; abundance: .; j_gene: TRBJ2-1; len: 16
CDR3aa: CASSTQGRVSGETQYF; CDR3nt: TGTGCCAGCAGTACCCAGGGTCGGGTTAGCGGAGAGACCCAGTACTTC; v_gene: TRBV27; d_gene: .; abundance: .; j_gene: TRBJ2-5; len: 16
CDR3aa: CASSVNGGELFF; CDR3nt: TGTGCCAGCAGCGTAAACGGCGGGGAGCTGTTTTTT; v_gene: TRBV9; d_gene: .; abundance: once; j_gene: TRBJ2-2; len: 12
CDR3aa: CASSIQVGGNQPQHF; CDR3nt: TGTGCCAGTAGTATCCAGGTAGGGGGCAATCAGCCCCAGCATTTT; v_gene: TRBV19; d_gene: .; abundance: .; j_gene: TRBJ1-5; len: 15
CDR3aa: CASSRGGAGYGYTF; CDR3nt: TGTGCCAGCAGTCGGGGGGGGGCTGGCTATGGCTACACCTTC; v_gene: TRBV28; d_gene: .; abundance: .; j_gene: TRBJ1-2; len: 14
CDR3aa: CASSGKRLNTGELFF; CDR3nt: TGCGCCAGCAGTGGGAAGCGGCTGAACACCGGGGAGCTGTTTTTT; v_gene: TRBV10-1; d_gene: .; abundance: .; j_gene: TRBJ2-2; len: 15
CDR3aa: CASSPNGLEAFF; CDR3nt: TGTGCCAGCAGTCCCAACGGACTCGAAGCTTTCTTT; v_gene: TRBV6-4; d_gene: .; abundance: once; j_gene: TRBJ1-1; len: 12
CDR3aa: CASSFDRAITEAFF; CDR3nt: TGTGCCAGCAGTTTCGACAGGGCAATCACTGAAGCTTTCTTT; v_gene: TRBV6-5; d_gene: TRBD1; abundance: .; j_gene: TRBJ1-1; len: 14
CDR3aa: CASSRGGWGTDTQYF; CDR3nt: TGTGCCAGCAGTAGAGGTGGGTGGGGCACAGATACGCAGTATTTT; v_gene: TRBV28; d_gene: .; abundance: few; j_gene: TRBJ2-3; len: 15
CDR3aa: CASRDEGAGVYEQYF; CDR3nt: TGTGCCAGTAGGGATGAAGGGGCAGGCGTCTACGAGCAGTACTTC; v_gene: TRBV19; d_gene: .; abundance: .; j_gene: TRBJ2-7; len: 15
CDR3aa: CASSRHQGGLGGYTF; CDR3nt: TGTGCCAGCAGCCGCCATCAGGGAGGCTTGGGTGGCTACACCTTC; v_gene: TRBV3-1/TRBV3-2; d_gene: .; abundance: .; j_gene: TRBJ1-2; len: 15
CDR3aa: CASSWSGNTGELFF; CDR3nt: TGTGCCAGCAGCTGGTCAGGGAACACCGGGGAGCTGTTTTTT; v_gene: TRBV7-3; d_gene: .; abundance: .; j_gene: TRBJ2-2; len: 14
CDR3aa: CASSLVRGSSYNEQFF; CDR3nt: TGTGCCAGCAGCTTAGTTCGCGGTAGCTCCTACAATGAGCAGTTCTTC; v_gene: TRBV11-3; d_gene: .; abundance: .; j_gene: TRBJ2-1; len: 16
CDR3aa: CASSYGRGLQPQHF; CDR3nt: TGTGCCAGCAGTTATGGCCGGGGATTACAGCCCCAGCATTTT; v_gene: TRBV6-6; d_gene: .; abundance: .; j_gene: TRBJ1-5; len: 14
CDR3aa: CASSLNQVRAAFF; CDR3nt: TGTGCCAGCAGTTTAAACCAGGTTAGAGCAGCTTTCTTT; v_gene: TRBV12-3/TRBV12-4; d_gene: .; abundance: .; j_gene: TRBJ1-1; len: 13
CDR3aa: CASSNRGTNEKLFF; CDR3nt: TGCGCCAGCAGTAACAGGGGGACTAATGAAAAACTGTTTTTT; v_gene: TRBV5-1; d_gene: TRBD1; abundance: .; j_gene: TRBJ1-4; len: 14
CDR3aa: CASSSPGQGFREQYF; CDR3nt: TGTGCCAGCAGTTCCCCGGGACAGGGTTTTCGCGAGCAGTACTTC; v_gene: TRBV28; d_gene: TRBD1; abundance: .; j_gene: TRBJ2-7; len: 15
CDR3aa: CSVGYHRVTYNEQFF; CDR3nt: TGCAGCGTTGGATACCACCGGGTAACATACAATGAGCAGTTCTTC; v_gene: TRBV29-1; d_gene: .; abundance: .; j_gene: TRBJ2-1; len: 15
CDR3aa: CASSYVLREVHTGELFF; CDR3nt: TGTGCCAGCAGTTATGTCCTGCGGGAGGTCCACACCGGGGAGCTGTTTTTT; v_gene: TRBV6-2/TRBV6-3; d_gene: TRBD2; abundance: once; j_gene: TRBJ2-2; len: 17
CDR3aa: CACRADSAYEQYF; CDR3nt: TGTGCCTGCCGGGCGGACAGCGCCTACGAGCAGTACTTC; v_gene: TRBV2; d_gene: .; abundance: few; j_gene: TRBJ2-7; len: 13
CDR3aa: CASTTPGTSGIHEQYF; CDR3nt: TGTGCCAGCACTACCCCGGGGACTAGCGGGATTCACGAGCAGTACTTC; v_gene: TRBV6-4; d_gene: TRBD2; abundance: few; j_gene: TRBJ2-7; len: 16
CDR3aa: CASSPTTSLIPTDTQYF; CDR3nt: TGCGCCAGCAGTCCAACGACTAGTCTGATCCCTACAGATACGCAGTATTTT; v_gene: TRBV5-1; d_gene: .; abundance: once; j_gene: TRBJ2-3; len: 17
CDR3aa: CASSRPPSTVNEQFF; CDR3nt: TGTGCCAGCAGCCGACCCCCCAGTACAGTCAATGAGCAGTTCTTC; v_gene: TRBV9; d_gene: .; abundance: .; j_gene: TRBJ2-1; len: 15
CDR3aa: CASSLGGDYSPLHF; CDR3nt: TGTGCCAGCAGCTTAGGGGGCGATTATTCACCCCTCCACTTT; v_gene: TRBV7-9; d_gene: .; abundance: once; j_gene: TRBJ1-6; len: 14